These T cell receptor beta chains were read from a single sample in a study of blood T cell repertoires in COVID-19. Repertoires were generated with immunoSEQ multiplex PCR, while TCRdb's copy carries only in-frame clones and drops some. Counted here are 450,000 to 500,000 clones, 75% to 90% occurring once; the ten biggest clones make up more than 7.5%. Sequencing was carried out using PBMCs or T cells enriched from blood (not recorded which). The receptors shown here come from a woman aged 60 to 75 who had recovered from COVID-19. The CDR3 runs from the conserved cysteine through the conserved F or W. Each record gives: D gene, V gene, clone size, J gene, CDR3 DNA, CDR3 protein. D genes are given only for firm matches. Clone size, where shown, is once, few, many, or a class for clones that have expanded.

-	TRBV5-4	once	TRBJ1-2	TGTGCCAGCAGCTTGGCCGGCATAGCCAACTATGGCTACACCTTC	CASSLAGIANYGYTF
-	TRBV5-5	few	TRBJ1-3	TGTGCCAGCAGCTTGAGTGGTAGCAACACCATATATTTT	CASSLSGSNTIYF
TRBD2	TRBV6-5	-	TRBJ2-3	TGTGCCAGCAGTTATTTGGGGGGGGGCACAGATACGCAGTATTTT	CASSYLGGGTDTQYF
TRBD1	TRBV29-1	once	TRBJ2-1	TGCAGCGCCTCAGGGGGCGGGTACAATGAGCAGTTCTTC	CSASGGGYNEQFF
TRBD1	TRBV20-1	-	TRBJ1-6	TGCAGTGCTAGTCTCAGGGGGGCTAATTCACCCCTCCACTTT	CSASLRGANSPLHF
-	TRBV4-1	once	TRBJ1-2	TGCGCCAGCAGCCAAGCGGGGTATGGCTACACCTTC	CASSQAGYGYTF
-	TRBV6-5	-	TRBJ2-4	TGTGCCAGCAGTACAGGGCTAGCCAAAAACATTCAGTACTTC	CASSTGLAKNIQYF
TRBD2	TRBV7-2	few	TRBJ2-1	TGTGCCAGCAGCTTACTGGGGGGACTAGCGATCGGTGAGCAGTTCTTC	CASSLLGGLAIGEQFF
TRBD1	TRBV6-5	-	TRBJ1-2	TGTGCCAGCAGTCCCTCTCCAGGGGGCGGCTATGGCTACACCTTC	CASSPSPGGGYGYTF
-	TRBV6-6	-	TRBJ1-4	TGTGCCAGCACCGAGGCTGGCGAAAAACTGTTTTTT	CASTEAGEKLFF
TRBD2	TRBV7-2	-	TRBJ2-1	TGTGCCAGCAGCTATTGGGCTAGCGGGGGGGAGCAGTTCTTC	CASSYWASGGEQFF
-	TRBV20-1	few	TRBJ1-2	TGCAGTGCTAGTTCCAGGGGATATGGCTACACCTTC	CSASSRGYGYTF
-	TRBV19	-	TRBJ1-1	TGTGCCAGTAGTACCCAGGGATTGAACACTGAAGCTTTCTTT	CASSTQGLNTEAFF
-	TRBV7-9	few	TRBJ1-1	TGTGCCAGCAGCTACGAGCTGGAAGCTTTCTTT	CASSYELEAFF
TRBD1	TRBV9	-	TRBJ1-2	TGTGCCAGCAGCCCGCCGGGACAGCCCTATGGCTACACCTTC	CASSPPGQPYGYTF
-	TRBV21-1	-	TRBJ1-1	TGTGCCAGCAGCAAACGGACCGACGGGGAGACTGAAGCTTTCTTT	CASSKRTDGETEAFF
TRBD2	TRBV10-3	-	TRBJ2-1	TGTGCCATCAGTGTGGTTAGCGGGGGTACCCTGGACAATGAGCAGTTCTTC	CAISVVSGGTLDNEQFF
TRBD2	TRBV28	-	TRBJ2-7	TGTGCCAGCACTCTGGGGGGGGTCATCTCCTACGAGCAGTACTTC	CASTLGGVISYEQYF
-	TRBV5-1	-	TRBJ1-3	TGCGCCAGCCAAAAAGGGGTAAACTCTGGAAACACCATATATTTT	CASQKGVNSGNTIYF
TRBD1	TRBV4-1	-	TRBJ2-2	TGCGCCAGCAGCCAAGGATCGGGACAGGGGGCAATTGACGGGGAGCTGTTTTTT	CASSQGSGQGAIDGELFF
TRBD1	TRBV24-1	-	TRBJ2-3	TGTGCCACCAGTGCCCTGGGGGGACAGGGATCAGATACGCAGTATTTT	CATSALGGQGSDTQYF
-	TRBV12-3/TRBV12-4	-	TRBJ1-1	TGTGCCAGCAGTTTTTCCGGGAACACTGAAGCTTTCTTT	CASSFSGNTEAFF
TRBD1	TRBV9	-	TRBJ2-2	TGTGCCAGCAGTCTGCCCGGGACAGGGTACACCGGGGAGCTGTTTTTT	CASSLPGTGYTGELFF
-	TRBV7-2	-	TRBJ1-2	TGTGCCAGCAGCCTCAGACAGGCCGACGTATCCTATGGCTACACCTTC	CASSLRQADVSYGYTF
TRBD1	TRBV7-2	many	TRBJ2-5	TGTGCCAGCAGCCCGGACAGGGGCATGGAGACCCAGTACTTC	CASSPDRGMETQYF
TRBD1	TRBV28	-	TRBJ1-5	TGTGCCAGCAGCTCCAGGGGGGATCAGCCCCAGCATTTT	CASSSRGDQPQHF
TRBD1	TRBV2	-	TRBJ1-2	TGTGCCAGCAGTGATTTGCAGGGGGCACATGGCTACACCTTC	CASSDLQGAHGYTF
-	TRBV7-2	-	TRBJ1-6	TGTGCCAGCAGCTTCGGGAATTCACCCCTCCACTTT	CASSFGNSPLHF
-	TRBV11-2	-	TRBJ1-6	TGTGCCAGCAGCTTACTCCCCGGGGGTTCAGGCAATTCACCCCTCCACTTT	CASSLLPGGSGNSPLHF
TRBD1	TRBV3-1/TRBV3-2	few	TRBJ1-1	TGTGCCAGCAGCTCCCGACAGGGAAGGGGGAACACTGAAGCTTTCTTT	CASSSRQGRGNTEAFF
TRBD2	TRBV14	-	TRBJ2-4	TGTGCCAGCAGCCCAGCGGGGGGGATACTTCAGTACTTC	CASSPAGGILQYF
-	TRBV19	-	TRBJ1-5	TGTGCCAGTAGACGGATGGAGGGTCAGCCCCAGCATTTT	CASRRMEGQPQHF
-	TRBV5-1	once	TRBJ1-1	TGCGCCAGCAGCTTGGGTTGGACAGCCCTGAACACTGAAGCTTTCTTT	CASSLGWTALNTEAFF
-	TRBV5-1	-	TRBJ2-2	TGCGCCAGCAGCTTGGGGGCGACCGGGGAGCTGTTTTTT	CASSLGATGELFF
-	TRBV2	-	TRBJ2-1	TGTGCCAGCAGTGGTGGCTCCAGCTCCTACAATGAGCAGTTCTTC	CASSGGSSSYNEQFF
-	TRBV30	-	TRBJ1-1	TGTGCCTGGAGGACCAGGGGCACTGAAGCTTTCTTT	CAWRTRGTEAFF
-	TRBV5-4	once	TRBJ2-7	TGTGCCAGCAGCTCCCCGGGACACTCTTCCTACGAGCAGTACTTC	CASSSPGHSSYEQYF
-	TRBV12-5	-	TRBJ1-1	TGTGCTAGTGGTTCCCAGGGGAACACTGAAGCTTTCTTT	CASGSQGNTEAFF
TRBD1	TRBV10-3	-	TRBJ2-6	TGTGCCATCAGTGCACTCGGGACAGCGGTATCCGGGGCCAACGTCCTGACTTTC	CAISALGTAVSGANVLTF
TRBD1	TRBV6-5	-	TRBJ1-3	TGTGCCAGCAGTCAACCAGGGGGCTTAGGAAACACCATATATTTT	CASSQPGGLGNTIYF